Listed here are 7 T cell receptor beta chains from one sample, sequenced in a study of neoadjuvant anti-PD-1 for oral cavity cancer. Time point here: after neoadjuvant nivolumab, at surgical resection. Sequenced by immunoSEQ multiplex PCR; TCRdb stores in-frame clones only, minus some. The profile shows just under 70,000 clones, 80% to 90% of them singletons. Sample: PBMCs, taken after nivolumab (anti-PD-1) treatment. The receptors shown here come from a person between 35 and 79 years old with oral cavity squamous cell carcinoma.

This clone has a handful of counts. The V gene is TRBV2, the J gene TRBJ2-5; D is possibly TRBD1 (6 bases). V was cut by 10 bases and J by 2 bases, with 14 bases left in between. The CDR3 totals 13 residues. The germline V gene has CDR1 SNHLY and CDR2 FYNNEI. The CDR3 nucleotides read TGTGCCACCTCCCAGGACAGACAAGAGACCCAGTACTTC. It yields the protein CATSQDRQETQYF.

This chain joins TRBV30 and TRBJ1-2; 7 bases match TRBD1. Trimming removed 1 base from V and 8 bases from J; junction bases left unmatched: 7. The length of the CDR3 is 13 residues. Germline CDR1 and CDR2: GTSNPN and SVGIG (reference sequence). The CDR3 DNA reads as TGTGCCTGGAGTGGAAGGAACAGGGGCGGCTACACCTTC. Protein sequence: CAWSGRNRGGYTF.

The chain links TRBV28 to TRBJ2-1; 9 bases line up with TRBD2. CDR1 is MDHEN, CDR2 SYDVKM, per germline. The CDR3 has 17 amino acids. Unmatched junction bases numbered 8, after V lost 1 base and J lost 4 bases. Here the CDR3 reads CASSLSVAGGLYNEQFF. The CDR3 nucleotides are TGTGCCAGCAGTTTATCTGTGGCGGGAGGGCTTTACAATGAGCAGTTCTTC.

The chain carries TRBV19 and TRBJ2-1; tentatively, D is TRBD1 (7 bases). In germline, CDR1 is LNHDA, CDR2 SQIVND (reference sequence). Trimming pared 6 bases from V and 0 bases from J, leaving 12 bases between. The CDR3 is made up of 15 amino acids. The CDR3 bases are TGTGCCAGTAGCCCAGGGGGGAGCTCCTACAATGAGCAGTTCTTC. It specifies CASSPGGSSYNEQFF.

The chain links TRBV5-1 to TRBJ1-4, with TRBD1 identical over 10 bases. CDR3 length: 15 residues. The germline V gene has CDR1 SGHRS and CDR2 YFSETQ. V shed 4 bases, J shed 8 bases, and the junction held 8 bases outside the gene matches. In nucleotides, the CDR3 is TGCGCCAGCAGCCTCACAGGACAGGGGGGCGAAAAACTGTTTTTT. This sequence encodes CASSLTGQGGEKLFF.

This chain uses TRBV6-1 with TRBJ2-1; 11 nucleotides line up with TRBD1. This CDR3 has 15 residues. V trimming: 3 bases; J trimming: 3 bases; junction bases outside the gene matches: 1. From germline, CDR1 is MNHNS and CDR2 SASEGT. The CDR3 coding sequence is TGTGCCAGCAGTGAGGGGACAGGGGGCTACAATGAGCAGTTCTTC. As protein: CASSEGTGGYNEQFF.

CDR3 sequence reads: CASSLETGIGGEQYF. The CDR3 bases are TGCGCCAGCAGCTTGGAAACGGGAATTGGAGGGGAGCAGTACTTC. V gene TRBV5-1 combines with J gene TRBJ2-7; a possible D gene is TRBD2 (6 bases). Looked up from germline, CDR1 is SGHRS and CDR2 is YFSETQ. V lost 0 bases and J lost 7, with 17 bases in between. This CDR3 region has 15 residues.